The source of this T cell receptor (beta chain) is a study of cytomegalovirus exposure and HLA in healthy donors. The wider study: Falling in the Caucasian-associated ancestry cluster were about four fifths of 350 to 400 genotyped donors. Notes on the study in general: By a later analysis, the bulk of CMV-associated TCR beta chains appeared HLA-restricted. In a later analysis, an Asian-associated ancestry cluster reportedly showed fewer N-insertions than the roughly 730-donor mean.

This clone was counted only a few times. Its matching antigen is unknown. PCR amplification relied on 60 Vbeta primers (plus 13 Jbeta primers). Method: immunoSEQ multiplex PCR; TCRdb's copy keeps in-frame clones and lacks some. The table lists around 130,000 clones, over 8% of them singletons. This CDR3 is built from 17 residues. Germline CDR1 SGHTA, CDR2 FQGNSA. With 8 bases removed from V and 0 bases from J, the gap between germline ends came to 20 bases. Sequenced material: PBMCs. The receptor comes from a man aged 40-50 years in good health and CMV-seronegative. This rearrangement joins TRBV7-2 to TRBJ1-3, with D maybe TRBD1 (5 bases). The CDR3: CASPIPGHKSSGNTIYF. The CDR3 DNA is TGTGCCAGCCCAATTCCAGGACACAAGAGCTCTGGAAACACCATATATTTT.